The 4 T cell receptor beta chains presented below share a single source sample, sequenced in a study of spatial heterogeneity in lung cancer. One entry per CDR3 protein, called by TCRdb with MiXCR from the 5' RACE reads. The sample carries 60,000 to 75,000 distinct CDR3 sequences, approximately 6% recorded once. Indicated time point: sample taken at primary tumor resection. The sample in question was PBMCs, obtained at surgery. All receptors come from a female donor with early-stage non-small cell lung cancer.

This clonotype came up many times. CDR3 nucleotides: TGTGCCAGCAGCCCCGGACAGGACTACGAGCAGTACGTC. Translating gives CASSPGQDYEQYV. V usage is TRBV11-2 and J usage is TRBJ2-7; TRBD1 matches at 7 bases. This CDR3 has 13 residues. Germline loops: CDR1 SGHAT, CDR2 FQNNGV. Losses at the gene ends were 5 bases for V and 3 bases for J; bases not matched to a gene: 4.

The CDR3 region is CASSSPEYNEVNTEAFF. The CDR3 DNA is TGTGCCAGCAGCTCCCCCGAGTATAATGAGGTTAACACTGAAGCTTTCTTT. The chain has TRBV7-9 and TRBJ1-1; unclear D gene. The germline gives CDR1 SEHNR, CDR2 FQNEAQ (reference sequence). The V end was cut by 4 bases, the J end by 2 bases, with 20 bases between. The CDR3 loop spans 17 amino acids. The whole variable domain, filled in from reference TRBV7-9 and TRBJ1-1, reads DTGVSQNPRHKITKRGQNVTFRCDPISEHNRLYWYRQTLGQGPEFLTYFQNEAQLEKSRLLSDRFSAERPKGSFSTLEIQRTEQGDSAMYLCASSSPEYNEVNTEAFFGQGTRLTVV.

In its sample, this clonotype was seen many times. The CDR3 protein is CASSPGRVSEAFF. CDR3 nucleotide sequence: TGTGCCAGCAGCCCCGGGAGGGTATCTGAAGCTTTCTTT. The chain links TRBV3-1 to TRBJ1-1; D gene uncertain. Germline assignment: CDR1 LGHDT and CDR2 YNNKEL (reference sequence). The V end was cut by 4 bases, the J end by 6 bases, with 12 bases between. This CDR3 spans 13 amino acids. The complete variable domain, with remaining parts taken from reference TRBV3-1 and TRBJ1-1, reads DTAVSQTPKYLVTQMGNDKSIKCEQNLGHDTMYWYKQDSKKFLKIMFSYNNKELIINETVPNRFSPKSPDKAHLNLHINSLELGDSAVYFCASSPGRVSEAFFGQGTRLTVV.

The chain uses TRBV3-1 and TRBJ2-3, with 12 bases matching TRBD2. With 4 bases clipped from V and 2 bases from J, the junction kept 1 base outside the gene matches. Per the germline V gene, CDR1 is LGHDT and CDR2 is YNNKEL (reference sequence). The CDR3 consists of 15 residues. CDR3 bases: TGTGCCAGCAGCCGGACTAGCGGGAACACAGATACGCAGTATTTT. Residues: CASSRTSGNTDTQYF.